The text below deals with one TCR beta chain. The CDR3 has 18 residues. Per the germline V gene, CDR1 is SGHTA and CDR2 is FQGNSA. After removal of 2 bases from V and 13 bases from J, the junction contained 14 bases not matched to a gene. The source of the sample is a study of blood T cells in healthy people across ages. Primed by a sample-barcoded 5' primer and a J-beta primer mix, a second PCR proceeded for about 7 to 12 cycles. MiXCR, applied by TCRdb to the 5' RACE reads, yields one record per CDR3 protein. There are 900,000 to 950,000 distinct CDR3 sequences in the sample; 25% to 35% occur only once, and roughly a tenth lies in the top ten. This same sample was also part of a study on T cells of mothers and their children.

The chain has TRBV7-2 and TRBJ2-4, with TRBD2 matching 16 bases. The clonotype originates from a woman in her forties in good health. The sample consisted of blood. The CDR3 coding sequence is TGTGCCAGCAGCTTATCGGGACTAGCGGGGGGGCTGTACAATGAGCAGTACTTC. Its protein product is CASSLSGLAGGLYNEQYF.